This T cell receptor (beta chain) was recorded in a study of T-cell reconstitution after alpha-beta-depleted transplantation in children. Study results and limitations: Hyperexpanded clones declined; after one year, newly produced T cells mostly supplied diversity. Reports say that about two months after transplant, the alpha-beta T cells came out of several hundred graft clones that had expanded. Some patients showed high day-60 TCRbeta diversity, which derived from surviving recipient T cells and thymic progenitors.

The CDR3 has 19 amino acids. Worth noting for this clonotype: Its antigen is as yet unknown. Germline is not matched at one junction end, which may reflect a read error.

During its preparation, the TCRbeta library received unique molecular identifiers. MiXCR, applied by TCRdb to the PCR reads, yields one record per CDR3 protein. This sample has about 490,000 distinct CDR3 sequences; roughly a tenth occur once, and the top ten carry about 2%. The chain has TRBV12-3 or TRBV12-4 and TRBJ2-2; 8 nucleotides agree with TRBD2. The sample was PBMCs, taken before TCRalphabeta/CD19-depleted stem cell transplant. This clonotype originated in a child aged 2 to 10 with inherited bone marrow failure, due to receive a stem cell transplant. CDR3 coding DNA: TGTACCAGCAGTTCGGGGTCGTACGGCGGGAGGTTGATCACCGGGGAGCTGTTTTTT. This encodes CTSSSGSYGGRLITGELFF.